The present TCR beta chain was sequenced within a study of cytomegalovirus exposure and HLA in healthy donors (dated by TCRdb to about 2017). As for the study more broadly: An earlier analysis of approximately 550 of the donors reported 250 to 300 Gb of sequence data and about 100 million unique TCR beta sequences from about 200 million T cells. An early release that covered fewer than 800 HLA-typed donors contained about 300 gigabases of sequencing data and tens of millions of unique TCR sequences. Among the approximately 430 genotyped donors, under 90% belonged to the genetic ancestry cluster associated with self-reported Caucasian donors. The study aimed to test whether cataloging public T cell receptors could reveal signatures of past pathogen exposure. Using immunosequencing, the study profiled T cell repertoires from 550 to 750 subjects and related those repertoires to cytomegalovirus serostatus. A separate validation cohort of over a hundred different subjects was used in addition to the approximately 640-subject first cohort. The study combined high-throughput TCR immunosequencing, statistical association of individual TCRs with disease status, and machine learning to predict cytomegalovirus infection status. A later analysis re-examined previously published TCR beta repertoires from more than 550 donors and added high-resolution HLA genotyping to investigate patterns of TCR occurrence. Rather than drawing on any new phenotypic data, the later analysis identified candidate immune exposures from TCR beta sequences and the way those sequences occurred across donors. An earlier analysis of several hundred of the donors used high-throughput TCR beta sequencing to judge whether each TCR beta V gene segment behaved as functional or pseudogenic. Donor age, sex, ethnicity and CMV serostatus were compiled together with the repertoire data. Genome-wide SNP genotypes for about 55% of the roughly 670 donors were used in a later genetic analysis, which treated that subset as a discovery cohort. All discovery cohort repertoires had been generated on a single sequencing platform. HLA typing covered class I and class II loci at four-digit resolution. The number of donors typed differed by locus, with about 629-630 for A, B, C, DRB1 and DQB1, more than 500 for DQA1, 600 to 610 for DPA1, and around 450 for DPB1. Roughly five DR-DQ haplotypes were handled as single units for association and clustering, since linkage in the cohort was strong. Across approximately 400 genotyped donors of the cohort, an average of about 240,000 unique TCR beta nucleotide sequences per donor were sequenced, and roughly 18% of those sequences were non-productive.

In total, approximately 610 healthy bone marrow donors made up the cohort. At the time of sampling, every cohort member was nominally healthy, though immune exposures that went unrecorded were likely present. The donor tested CMV seropositive and was one of the 289 seropositive cohort members. A peripheral blood sample was collected from each donor, and TCR beta sequencing was performed on peripheral blood mononuclear cells. Genomic DNA was extracted from the blood cell samples with the Qiagen DNeasy Blood Extraction Kit. V and J are truncated by 7 bases and 2 bases respectively, leaving an intervening sequence of 12 bases. From the cysteine through the phenylalanine, the CDR3 covers 12 amino acids. Only the CDR3 region is kept as DNA, spanning 36 bases read in frame from base 1. In the germline V gene, CDR1 corresponds to SQVTM and CDR2 to ANQGSEA. The research as a whole found: Linkage disequilibrium might explain the correlated functional status among segregating V segments, but an unknown experimental factor could not be excluded. In a later analysis, most CMV-associated TCR beta chains were found to appear HLA-restricted, with HLA associations seemingly driven largely by CMV exposure. In a later analysis, TCR association rates were found to vary across HLA loci, with the most associated TCRs seen for DRB1 alleles and the fewest for HLA-C alleles. An association between a missense DCLRE1C variant and V-gene and J-gene trimming of TCR beta chains was found in a later genetic analysis and replicated in an independent cohort. For the cohort, immune exposure information was limited to CMV serostatus. The study gave a list of around 170 TCR beta chains associated with cytomegalovirus. According to the authors, the approach could potentially be generalized to other disease states and immunological phenotypes. This cohort had only TCR beta chains sequenced, and the lack of alpha or paired-chain data limited which features could be detected. Because the 87-base-pair reads could not distinguish some IMGT-functional V segments, including TRBV6-2 and TRBV6-3, those segments were excluded. A cluster of highly shared sequence variants was judged likely to be a technical artifact of the sequencing pipeline. A further reported finding was that TCR beta sequences accurately predicted the HLA-A and HLA-B alleles for most subjects in the first cohort. Because counts were too low, fewer than 20 rarely observed V segments, including chromosome 9 orphons, were excluded from the earlier analysis of around 640 of the donors. Across donors, most TCR sequences were observed very rarely, whereas some public TCRs were present in many individuals. Roughly uniform sequencing depth across donors was assumed in presence/absence analyses, although this assumption may not hold. The classifier was reported to diagnose cytomegalovirus status with high specificity and sensitivity in both the original and validation cohorts. An earlier analysis of around 600 of the donors showed that most TCR beta V segments appeared in productive rearrangements either about 90% or about 30% of the time, which broadly matched IMGT annotations. Assigning TCR associations to individual alleles was difficult when HLA alleles, especially DR and DQ, strongly co-occurred. In a later analysis, several top co-occurrence clusters were reported to appear linked to parvovirus B19, influenza, CMV and Epstein-Barr virus. HLA typing was unavailable for some donors at each locus, so association tests used only the typed subset. A later genetic analysis reported fewer N-insertions in productive TCRs among donors in an Asian-associated ancestry cluster than the 666-donor mean. At a false discovery rate of 0.05, a later analysis linked about 17,000 TCR beta sequences to specific HLA alleles. In vitro tests confirmed that a few of the cytomegalovirus-associated TCR beta chains recognize cytomegalovirus antigens. In a later analysis, HLA-associated TCR beta chains showed more clonal expansion and lower generation probabilities than non-associated chains that were equally common.

This clone was seen a handful of times. Its antigen is not yet known. Base qualities are not recorded, but no much larger clone differs from it by a single base. The library relied on the immunoSEQ multiplex PCR assay. For the multiplex PCR, a mixture combining 60 forward primers for TCR Vbeta segments and 13 reverse primers for TCR Jbeta segments was used. Amplification of the CDR3 region of rearranged TCR beta genes was performed with a multiplex PCR assay on genomic DNA. Amplified TCR beta libraries were sequenced as 87-base-pair reads on the Illumina HiSeq System. The paper's processing steps were these. Across the roughly 600 repertoires, a later analysis counted tens of millions of unique TCR beta chains, approximately 10 million of which were shared by at least two donors. To remove PCR and sequencing errors, raw reads were error-corrected and collapsed into unique sequences using a nearest-neighbor algorithm that merged closely related sequences. CDR3 sequences were aligned to IMGT reference sequences to assign V, D and J gene segments. For a sequence to be retained, at least a six-nucleotide match to both a V gene segment and a J gene segment was required. A rearrangement counted as productive if the CDR3 had no stop codons and remained in frame with V and J, and every other rearrangement counted as non-productive. CDR3 was defined according to IMGT convention as the region running from the second conserved V-encoded cysteine to the conserved J-encoded phenylalanine. Sequences without an unambiguous match to a single V gene segment were excluded from the earlier analysis of over 500 of the donors. An earlier analysis of several hundred of the donors called V segments functional above 56.7% productive rearrangements and segregating when the between-donor standard deviation exceeded 5%. A statistical classification framework was built to diagnose cytomegalovirus status from the catalog of TCR beta chain sequences. V and J gene assignment, in a later analysis, came from comparing TCR nucleotide sequences with IMGT/GENE-DB human TR gene sequences. Using the TCRdist pipeline, a later analysis assigned CDR3 sequences along with most-parsimonious VDJ recombination scenarios. A later analysis defined each TCR beta chain by its CDR3 amino acid sequence plus V-gene family, and excluded reads lacking a unique V-gene family. To address suspected cross-contamination and a sequencing artifact, a later analysis removed approximately 600 highly shared, low-generation-probability nucleotide sequences. In a later analysis, a clonal expansion index was calculated for each public chain from normalized within-repertoire ranks of inferred template counts. In a later analysis, generation probabilities were computed using a VDJ recombination model fitted to out-of-frame rearrangements, and the results were checked against IGoR. In a later analysis, TCR-TCR, TCR-HLA and TCR-CMV co-occurrence was scored with hypergeometric tests, and a repertoire-size bias correction was applied to TCR pairs. A later analysis estimated false discovery rates by permuting HLA or CMV assignments 20 times. A later analysis grouped co-occurring TCRs with DBSCAN, adding TCRdist sequence similarity when clustering within HLA-allele-positive subsets. Repertoires with fewer than 30,000 or more than 120,000 public chains were left out of co-occurrence clustering, as were several repertoires with anomalous nucleotide sharing. TCRdb holds this immuneACCESS table with in-frame rearrangements only. Some clones are missing; in checked studies, unresolved V genes explain under half, and the rest has no known cause. V, J and clone size were drawn from that table, and D and trimming were deduced from the DNA. The sample yields roughly 120,000 clones; roughly 62% were counted once. The ten largest clones add up to 1.6% of the sample.

The sample taken for sequencing was PBMCs. This TCR derives from a man aged 30 to 39 in good health and CMV-seropositive. The chain couples TRBV29-1 to TRBJ2-7; the D segment cannot be called with confidence. The DNA is TGCAGCGCAAAAATACAAACCTACGAGCAGTACTTC. Its protein reads: CSAKIQTYEQYF.